The 22 T cell receptor beta chains reported below all come from one sample, sequenced in a study of blood T cells in healthy people across ages. Combining a sample-barcoded 5' primer with a J-beta primer mix, a second PCR ran for about 6 to 12 cycles. TCRdb re-derived calls from the 5' RACE reads in MiXCR, one entry per CDR3 protein. The table has approximately 900,000 distinct CDR3 sequences, roughly 52% seen once. Input material: blood. These receptors were taken from a man aged 30-40 years in good health.

For this clonotype: A much bigger clone sits one base away, suggesting this may be a read error. The V call is TRBV6-5, the J call TRBJ2-1; D not resolved. There are 15 residues in the CDR3. Germline V gene lookup returns CDR1 MNHEY and CDR2 SVGAGI. The V end was cut by 0 bases, the J end by 6 bases, with 12 bases between. CDR3 amino acids: CASSYSVERSNEQFF. The CDR3 DNA is TGTGCCAGCAGTTACTCGGTGGAGAGGAGCAATGAGCAGTTCTTC.

This clonotype was seen a handful of times. The chain employs TRBV12-3 or TRBV12-4 and TRBJ2-5; D may be TRBD1 or TRBD2 (6 bases each). The V and J ends lost 6 bases and 2 bases respectively, with 19 bases between them. This CDR3 is 16 amino acids long. This CDR3 is CASSHPEGGVQETQYF. The CDR3 nucleotides are TGTGCCAGCAGCCATCCAGAGGGGGGCGTTCAAGAGACCCAGTACTTC.

This clonotype has just one count. The rearrangement uses TRBV7-9 and TRBJ2-5; TRBD2 matches at 8 bases. The CDR3 consists of 14 residues. The germline gives CDR1 SEHNR, CDR2 FQNEAQ (reference sequence). With V trimmed by 5 bases and J by 5 bases, 7 bases remained unmatched. The DNA for the CDR3 is TGTGCCAGCAGCGTTAGCGGGGCAGAGGAGACCCAGTACTTC. Protein product: CASSVSGAEETQYF.

This clonotype was detected a few times. The genes are TRBV28 and TRBJ2-7; D is tentatively TRBD1 or TRBD2 (5 bases each). The CDR3 totals 12 residues. The germline CDR1 and CDR2 sequences are MDHEN and SYDVKM. Trimming stripped 8 bases from V and 4 bases from J, with 12 bases between. The CDR3 DNA is TGTGCCAGCGGGACGGGTATTTACGAGCAGTACTTC. As protein: CASGTGIYEQYF.

This clonotype was seen a handful of times. This sequence joins TRBV10-3 and TRBJ1-5; no reliable D call. V was clipped by 10 bases and J by 0 bases, with 10 bases between them. Germline V gives CDR1 ENHRY, CDR2 SYGVKD. The CDR3 has 13 residues. CDR3 sequence: CATGDNSNQPQHF. CDR3 DNA sequence: TGTGCCACCGGTGACAATAGCAATCAGCCCCAGCATTTT.

The rearrangement links TRBV4-1 to TRBJ2-7, with D hard to call. V lost 0 bases and J 0 bases, leaving 9 bases between the germline ends. Per the germline V gene, CDR1 is MGHRA and CDR2 is YSYEKL. There are 15 residues in the CDR3. CDR3 sequence (DNA): TGCGCCAGCAGCCAAGAACCATGGAGCTCCTACGAGCAGTACTTC. Protein sequence: CASSQEPWSSYEQYF.

Comments on this clonotype: At one boundary the junction diverges from the germline segment, which might be a read error. J is TRBJ2-4 and V is TRBV20-1; tentative D call: TRBD2 (6 bases). The CDR3 has 14 amino acids. Germline loops: CDR1 DFQATT, CDR2 SNEGSKA (reference sequence). The CDR3 sequence: CSASGGPAKNILYF. CDR3 in DNA: TGCAGTGCCAGCGGAGGGCCGGCCAAAAACATTCTGTACTTC.

This clonotype was picked up a small number of times. This sequence joins TRBV4-1 and TRBJ2-5, with TRBD2 identical over 7 bases. The ends lost 4 bases at V and 0 bases at J; junction bases unmatched: 11. The CDR3 totals 17 residues. Per germline, CDR1 MGHRA and CDR2 YSYEKL. The CDR3 protein is CASSPLVLAPYQETQYF. The CDR3 DNA follows: TGCGCCAGCAGCCCACTCGTACTAGCGCCGTACCAAGAGACCCAGTACTTC.

This clonotype was observed a handful of times. This chain joins TRBV3-1 and TRBJ2-7; 9 bases are a match to TRBD2. Germline assignment: CDR1 LGHDT and CDR2 YNNKEL (reference sequence). CDR3 length equals 16 residues. The V gene end was trimmed by 1 base and the J gene end by 3 bases; junction bases not matched to a gene: 7. The CDR3 loop is CASSQGISGRNYEQYF. The CDR3 DNA sequence: TGTGCCAGCAGCCAAGGGATTAGCGGGAGAAACTACGAGCAGTACTTC.

The chain employs TRBV20-1 and TRBJ1-1; no clear D gene. Germline CDR1 and CDR2: DFQATT and SNEGSKA (reference sequence). CDR3 length: 11 amino acids. Trimming took off 2 bases at V and 6 bases at J, with 7 bases between the two ends. The CDR3 loop is CSARPSSEAFF. In DNA form, the CDR3 reads TGCAGTGCTAGACCCAGCTCTGAAGCTTTCTTT.

V is TRBV30 and J is TRBJ2-7; D might be TRBD1 or TRBD2, each matching 5 bases. Germline CDR1 reads GTSNPN; CDR2 reads SVGIG (reference sequence). The V gene lost 8 bases and the J gene lost 0 bases, with 5 bases spanning the gap. The CDR3 length is 10 residues. The CDR3 DNA follows: TGTGCCGGGGGCTCCTACGAGCAGTACTTC. This gives the protein CAGGSYEQYF.

This chain uses TRBV14 with TRBJ2-1; 7 nucleotides agree with TRBD1. Trimming removed 4 bases from V and 10 bases from J; junction bases left unmatched: 7. The CDR3 has 13 amino acids. Per germline, CDR1 SGHDN and CDR2 FVKESK. CDR3 sequence (DNA): TGTGCCAGCAGCCGAGAGAGACAGGGCGAGCAGTTCTTC. Translating gives CASSRERQGEQFF.

V gene TRBV28 combines with J gene TRBJ1-4; no clear D gene. Germline CDR1 is MDHEN and CDR2 is SYDVKM. V dropped 4 bases and J dropped 0 bases, with 12 bases sitting between them. This CDR3 spans 16 amino acids. The DNA of the CDR3 is TGTGCCAGCAGTTCCGCGGGAATAGCAACTAATGAAAAACTGTTTTTT. Translation: CASSSAGIATNEKLFF.

This clonotype was detected only a few times. V gene TRBV12-3 or TRBV12-4 combines with J gene TRBJ2-5, with 8 bases aligning to TRBD1. The CDR3 length is 13 residues. With 6 bases clipped from V and 6 bases from J, the junction kept 6 bases outside the gene matches. The CDR3 reads CASSNRGTKTQYF. Here the CDR3 DNA reads TGTGCCAGCAGCAACAGGGGGACAAAGACCCAGTACTTC.

The rearrangement links TRBV5-1 to TRBJ1-5, with 9 bases identical to TRBD1. This CDR3 contains 16 residues. The trim removed 3 bases at V and 3 bases at J, leaving 7 bases unmatched. Germline values: CDR1 SGHRS, CDR2 YFSETQ. CDR3 bases: TGCGCCAGCAGCTCCGGGACAGGGAATCCCAATCAGCCCCAGCATTTT. Translating it yields CASSSGTGNPNQPQHF.

V and J are TRBV30 and TRBJ2-2, with a weak D call TRBD1 (6 bases). Germline CDR1 is GTSNPN and CDR2 is SVGIG (reference sequence). With 2 bases removed from V and 7 bases from J, the gap between germline ends came to 8 bases. This CDR3 spans 12 amino acids. The CDR3 DNA reads TGTGCCTGGAGTCAGGGGTTCGGGGAGCTGTTTTTT. It specifies CAWSQGFGELFF.

This clonotype was recorded a few times. The chain has TRBV6-2 or TRBV6-3 and TRBJ1-1; tentative D call: TRBD1 (6 bases). This CDR3 spans 13 amino acids. Germline V gene lookup returns CDR1 MNHEY and CDR2 SVGEGT. The ends were cut back, 6 bases at V and 7 bases at J, with 15 bases in the middle. CDR3 DNA sequence: TGTGCCAGCAGCTACAGGGTTCCCCTTGAAGCTTTCTTT. Translated: CASSYRVPLEAFF.

The chain uses TRBV20-1 and TRBJ2-5; the match to TRBD2 covers 10 bases. Germline CDR1 and CDR2: DFQATT and SNEGSKA (reference sequence). Losses at the gene ends were 4 bases for V and 0 bases for J; bases not matched to a gene: 8. This CDR3 contains 16 residues. The CDR3 protein is CSANLPTSGDQETQYF. CDR3 nucleotide sequence: TGCAGTGCTAACCTCCCAACTAGCGGGGACCAAGAGACCCAGTACTTC.

As DNA, the CDR3 is TGTGCCAGCAGACCCCCGGGGGAGACCCAGTACTTC. It codes for CASRPPGETQYF. The chain joins TRBV6-2 or TRBV6-3 to TRBJ2-5; D perhaps matches TRBD2 (5 bases). Germline values: CDR1 MNHEY, CDR2 SVGEGT. The V gene lost 6 bases and the J gene lost 5 bases, with 10 bases spanning the gap. This CDR3 is 12 amino acids long.

This chain uses TRBV9 with TRBJ2-1; 9 bases match TRBD2. The V and J ends lost 3 bases and 8 bases, in that order; junction bases with no gene match: 6. Germline CDR1 reads SGDLS; CDR2 reads YYNGEE. There are 14 residues in the CDR3. The CDR3 DNA sequence: TGTGCCAGCAGCGAGCGGGGGGCGCCCGATGAGCAGTTCTTC. Amino acid sequence: CASSERGAPDEQFF. The whole variable domain, filled in from reference TRBV9 and TRBJ2-1, reads DSGVTQTPKHLITATGQRVTLRCSPRSGDLSVYWYQQSLDQGLQFLIQYYNGEERAKGNILERFSAQQFPDLHSELNLSSLELGDSALYFCASSERGAPDEQFFGPGTRLTVL.

This clonotype was found a few times. This chain links TRBV6-6 with TRBJ2-7; D may be TRBD1 (5 bases). Germline V lookup: CDR1 MNHNY, CDR2 SVGAGI (reference sequence). V shed 3 bases and J shed 4 bases, with 13 bases lying between them. The CDR3 contains 14 residues. The CDR3, as DNA: TGTGCCAGCAGTTATTCAAGTGGGGCGTACGAGCAGTACTTC. It is translated as CASSYSSGAYEQYF.

The chain carries TRBV4-2 and TRBJ2-4; TRBD1 might be the D (6 bases). This CDR3 is built from 18 residues. The V end was cut by 0 bases, the J end by 0 bases, with 15 bases between. Germline-derived CDR1 and CDR2 are LGHNA and YNFKEQ. The CDR3 DNA is TGTGCCAGCAGCCAAGAATGGTTGCAGGGGATAGCCAAAAACATTCAGTACTTC. This sequence encodes CASSQEWLQGIAKNIQYF.